This entry lists 17 T cell receptor beta chains sequenced from one sample in a study of T cell responses to AZD1222 COVID-19 vaccine (dated by TCRdb to about 2021). To prepare the library, the immunoSEQ multiplex PCR assay was applied. Entries here come from immuneACCESS through TCRdb and include only in-frame sequences with V and J called. Some clones fail to appear in such tables; in the studies checked, an unresolved V gene covers under half of the shortfall, and the cause of the remainder is unknown. In this sample the table shows 100,000 to 150,000 clones, about nine tenths of which occur a single time. Of the sample, 6.9% falls within the top ten clones. According to the study, the label for this sample's time point signals: baseline before first vaccination. Sequencing was performed on peripheral blood, taken on day 0 of AZD1222 vaccination. The receptor set was obtained from an adult in good health.

The chain couples TRBV5-1 to TRBJ1-5; D gene unclear. The CDR3 consists of 16 residues. Germline CDR1 SGHRS, CDR2 YFSETQ. The ends were cut back, 2 bases at V and 0 bases at J, with 12 bases in the middle. The CDR3 DNA follows: TGCGCCAGCAGCTTCCGGGCCAGAACTAGCAATCAGCCCCAGCATTTT. Amino acids: CASSFRARTSNQPQHF.

The chain joins TRBV18 to TRBJ2-1, with 8 nucleotides matching TRBD1. Trimming at V came to 6 bases and at J to 6 bases, leaving 7 bases not matched to a gene. CDR3 length equals 14 residues. CDR1 is KGHSH and CDR2 is LQKENI in the germline V gene. DNA of the CDR3: TGTGCCAGCTCGGCGGCCGGGACAGGCAATGAGCAGTTCTTC. Translating gives CASSAAGTGNEQFF. Using reference TRBV18 and TRBJ2-1 for the parts outside the CDR3, the full variable domain is NAGVMQNPRHLVRRRGQEARLRCSPMKGHSHVYWYRQLPEEGLKFMVYLQKENIIDESGMPKERFSAEFPKEGPSILRIQQVVRGDSAAYFCASSAAGTGNEQFFGPGTRLTVL.

This clone has a single count. This chain joins TRBV7-2 and TRBJ2-5; D perhaps matches TRBD2 (6 bases). The germline V gene encodes CDR1 SGHTA and CDR2 FQGNSA. The CDR3 covers 17 residues. The V end was cut by 5 bases, the J end by 2 bases, with 21 bases between. The CDR3 coding sequence is TGTGCCAGCAGCCCCGGGCCCGGGACTCTATCTCAAGAGACCCAGTACTTC. This encodes CASSPGPGTLSQETQYF.

J is TRBJ1-1 and V is TRBV7-2; TRBD1 matches 7 bases. V lost 2 bases, J lost 0 bases, and 0 bases stayed unmatched. CDR3 length equals 14 residues. Germline V lookup: CDR1 SGHTA, CDR2 FQGNSA. The DNA of the CDR3 is TGTGCCAGCAGCTTACAGGGGGTGAACACTGAAGCTTTCTTT. Translating it yields CASSLQGVNTEAFF.

The chain links TRBV24-1 to TRBJ1-4; TRBD1 matches at 10 bases. This CDR3 is built from 13 residues. Germline-derived CDR1 and CDR2 are KGHDR and SFDVKD. The junction had 3 bases not matched to a gene; V was cut back by 9 bases and J by 6 bases. In DNA form, the CDR3 reads TGTGCCACCCGACAGGGGGCGGATGAAAAACTGTTTTTT. Protein sequence: CATRQGADEKLFF.

The chain joins TRBV5-1 to TRBJ1-4; TRBD1 matches 8 bases. V shed 4 bases, J shed 8 bases, and the junction held 10 bases outside the gene matches. Germline values: CDR1 SGHRS, CDR2 YFSETQ. The CDR3 extends over 15 amino acids. This CDR3 is CASSLDGQGMEKLFF. CDR3 in DNA: TGCGCCAGCAGCCTAGACGGACAGGGAATGGAAAAACTGTTTTTT. Combining the CDR3 with reference TRBV5-1 and TRBJ1-4 gives the whole variable domain KAGVTQTPRYLIKTRGQQVTLSCSPISGHRSVSWYQQTPGQGLQFLFEYFSETQRNKGNFPGRFSGRQFSNSRSEMNVSTLELGDSALYLCASSLDGQGMEKLFFGSGTQLSVL.

Only one count was recorded for this clone. The rearrangement links TRBV4-2 to TRBJ1-4, with TRBD1 matching 9 bases. J lost 6 bases, V lost 4 bases, and 9 bases had no gene match. Germline lookup yields CDR1 LGHNA and CDR2 YNFKEQ. CDR3 length: 16 residues. The CDR3 here is CASSPQFDRGDEKLFF. The CDR3 DNA reads as TGTGCCAGCAGCCCACAATTTGACAGGGGGGATGAAAAACTGTTTTTT.

This sequence joins TRBV5-1 and TRBJ2-7; tentatively, D is TRBD1 (6 bases). The germline V and J ends were trimmed by 4 bases and 0 bases, with 8 bases remaining between them. The CDR3 consists of 13 residues. Germline assignment: CDR1 SGHRS and CDR2 YFSETQ. The CDR3 spells CASSDRSSYEQYF. CDR3 coding DNA: TGCGCCAGCAGCGACAGGAGCTCCTACGAGCAGTACTTC.

This chain uses TRBV10-3 with TRBJ1-1; D gene ambiguous. Germline lookup yields CDR1 ENHRY and CDR2 SYGVKD. Between the trimmed V and J ends, which lost 0 bases and 11 bases, there was a span of 10 bases. This CDR3 comprises 12 residues. The CDR3 spells CAISESIPAAFF. The CDR3 region has the DNA TGTGCCATCAGTGAGTCGATTCCTGCTGCTTTCTTT.

The chain joins TRBV6-2 or TRBV6-3 to TRBJ1-1; no firm D call. V dropped 4 bases and J dropped 1 base, with 7 bases sitting between them. Germline V gives CDR1 MNHEY, CDR2 SVGEGT. The CDR3 covers 13 residues. CDR3 sequence reads: CASSSSPNTEAFF. The CDR3 coding sequence is TGTGCCAGCAGTTCAAGCCCGAACACTGAAGCTTTCTTT.

The chain recombines TRBV2 with TRBJ1-2, with 7 bases aligning to TRBD1. The CDR3 sequence is 14 residues long. Germline loops: CDR1 SNHLY, CDR2 FYNNEI. V lost 7 bases, J lost 6 bases, and 11 bases stayed unmatched. CDR3 coding DNA: TGTGCCAGCAAGTTAGTAGGGGGCAAGGATGGCTACACCTTC. This gives the protein CASKLVGGKDGYTF.

The chain employs TRBV4-1 and TRBJ2-2, with 7 bases fitting TRBD2. The CDR3 runs 18 residues. J lost 3 bases, V lost 4 bases, and 14 bases had no gene match. The germline CDR1 and CDR2 sequences are MGHRA and YSYEKL. CDR3 bases: TGCGCCAGCAGCCCACTCGAGACTAGCACATCAGACACCGGGGAGCTGTTTTTT. It yields the protein CASSPLETSTSDTGELFF.

The count of this clone is one. J is TRBJ1-5 and V is TRBV27, with D possibly TRBD1 on 5 matching bases. Trimming shortened V by 0 bases and J by 3 bases, and 15 bases separated the two germline ends. The CDR3 is made up of 17 amino acids. Per the germline V gene, CDR1 is MNHEY and CDR2 is SMNVEV (reference sequence). The DNA of the CDR3 is TGTGCCAGCAGTTTATCGAAGGGGCAGGGAGTCAATCAGCCCCAGCATTTT. Residues: CASSLSKGQGVNQPQHF.

The sample holds one count of this clone. The V and J genes are TRBV3-1 (or the pseudogene TRBV3-2) and TRBJ2-5; 8 bases agree with TRBD1. V lost 4 bases, J lost 4 bases, and 8 bases stayed unmatched. The CDR3 has 15 residues. The germline CDR1 and CDR2 sequences are LGHDT and YNNKEL (reference sequence). CDR3 in amino acids: CASSPSRTGRETQYF. CDR3 in DNA: TGTGCCAGCAGCCCGTCACGGACAGGGAGAGAGACCCAGTACTTC.

The count of this clone is one. The rearrangement links TRBV11-2 to TRBJ2-1, with 12 bases identical to TRBD2. Germline V CDR1 and CDR2: SGHAT, FQNNGV. V shed 5 bases, J shed 5 bases, and the junction held 7 bases outside the gene matches. The CDR3 has 16 residues. The CDR3, as DNA: TGTGCCAGCAGCCGCCATCTAGCGGGGGGGGACAATGAGCAGTTCTTC. Encoded protein: CASSRHLAGGDNEQFF.

The chain carries TRBV13 and TRBJ1-5, with D possibly being TRBD1 (6 bases). V was clipped by 5 bases and J by 4 bases, with 15 bases between them. Germline-derived CDR1 and CDR2 are PRHDT and FYEKMQ (reference sequence). The length of the CDR3 is 15 residues. The CDR3 region has the DNA TGTGCCAGCAGCCTTCGACAGGCCAAGAATCAGCCCCAGCATTTT. Its protein product is CASSLRQAKNQPQHF.

The chain links TRBV10-3 to TRBJ2-5; 16 bases line up with TRBD2. The V and J ends lost 4 bases and 4 bases, in that order; junction bases with no gene match: 12. This CDR3 region has 19 residues. Germline CDR1 reads ENHRY; CDR2 reads SYGVKD. The CDR3 sequence: CAISGPPGLAGGLGETQYF. Here the CDR3 DNA reads TGTGCCATCAGTGGGCCCCCGGGACTAGCGGGGGGGCTGGGAGAGACCCAGTACTTC.